The entry below describes one TCR beta chain. Its antigen is still unknown. Germline is not matched at one junction end, which may reflect a read error. The data originate from a study of cytomegalovirus exposure and HLA in healthy donors. General study results and limits: Sequencing depth across donors, presence/absence analyses assumed, was roughly uniform. There were some V segments, including TRBV6-2 and TRBV6-3, excluded as indistinguishable. In an earlier analysis, most TCR beta V segments were productive about 87% or about 30% of the time.

It was with 60 Vbeta and 13 Jbeta primers that the PCR ran. Clones were read by immunoSEQ multiplex PCR, and TCRdb kept only the in-frame ones, dropping some. This table holds approximately 58,000 clones. The germline gives CDR1 SEHNR, CDR2 FQNEAQ (reference sequence). CDR3 length: 15 residues. The chain employs TRBV7-9 and TRBJ1-1; D not resolved. The sequence came from a man in his thirties or forties in good health and CMV-seropositive. The sample comprised PBMCs. The CDR3 loop is CASGLVGLQDTEAFF. The CDR3 DNA sequence: TGTGCCAGCGGCTTAGTAGGACTTCAGGACACTGAAGCTTTCTTT.